This is a list of T cell receptor beta chains from one sample in a study of response to subunit inactivated influenza vaccine. MiXCR, run by TCRdb on the RT-PCR reads, gives a single entry per CDR3 protein. The sample lists almost 600,000 distinct CDR3 sequences; 14% were seen once. The input for sequencing was PBMCs from blood, taken roughly 13 days after vaccination. The receptors shown here come from a man aged 50 or older who received an inactivated influenza vaccine. CDR3s include the opening cysteine and the closing phenylalanine or tryptophan. D genes are given only for firm matches. The size of a clone is reported for some rows only, either as once, few or many, or as a class for expanded clones.

J	D	size	V	DNA	CDR3
TRBJ2-3	TRBD1	.	TRBV6-5	TGTGCCAGCAGTCTACGACAGGGAAAGGATACGCAGTATTTT	CASSLRQGKDTQYF
TRBJ2-5	.	few	TRBV13	TGTGCCAGCAGCCCCGAGGGGCAAGAGACCCAGTACTTC	CASSPEGQETQYF
TRBJ1-2	.	few	TRBV7-9	TGTGCCAGCAGCTTCGGACAAACTAACTATGGCTACACCTTC	CASSFGQTNYGYTF
TRBJ2-1	TRBD2	.	TRBV27	TGTGCCAGCATCGGAAGGGTCAAAGCGGGACTAGCGGTCAATGAGCAGTTCTTC	CASIGRVKAGLAVNEQFF
TRBJ1-2	TRBD1	.	TRBV28	TGTGCCAGCAGTGCGGACAGGGGGCGTGGGGGCTACACCTTC	CASSADRGRGGYTF
TRBJ2-1	TRBD2	few	TRBV29-1	TGCAGCGTTGTTAGGATACTAGCGGGAGGGCCCTCTGAGCAGTTCTTC	CSVVRILAGGPSEQFF
TRBJ2-7	.	.	TRBV19	TGTGCCAGTGGCCCGCAGGGGCCCTACGAGCAGTACTTC	CASGPQGPYEQYF
TRBJ2-1	.	.	TRBV6-1	TGTGCCAGCGGACAGTCCGGTTCGTTGAATGAGCAGTTCTTC	CASGQSGSLNEQFF
TRBJ2-5	TRBD1	.	TRBV7-2	TGTGCCAGCAGCATTGACAGGGTTGAGACCCAGTACTTC	CASSIDRVETQYF
TRBJ2-1	TRBD2	.	TRBV4-3	TGCGCCAGCAGCCACTTACTAGCGGGAGTGGTTGAGCAGTTCTTC	CASSHLLAGVVEQFF
TRBJ2-1	.	few	TRBV11-2	TGTGCCAGCAGGCATATAAGGCGGAGTCCTTTCTCCTACAATGAGCAGTTCTTC	CASRHIRRSPFSYNEQFF
TRBJ1-3	TRBD1	few	TRBV25-1	TGTGCCAGCAGTGAATTGAACAGGGGAGTAGACACCATATATTTT	CASSELNRGVDTIYF
TRBJ1-4	TRBD1	.	TRBV12-3/TRBV12-4	TGTGCCAGCAGACAGACAGGGGGCTCGAATGAAAAACTGTTTTTT	CASRQTGGSNEKLFF
TRBJ2-1	TRBD2	.	TRBV12-3/TRBV12-4	TGTGCCAGCAGTTTGGGCGGGGGGGCCCCGCATGAGCAGTTCTTC	CASSLGGGAPHEQFF
TRBJ1-1	.	.	TRBV5-1	TGCGCCAGCAGCCCCTCCCCGGGGACGAACACTGAAGCTTTCTTT	CASSPSPGTNTEAFF
TRBJ1-2	.	few	TRBV5-1	TGCGCCAGCAGCTTGGTCAGGGGACCTAACTATGGCTACACCTTC	CASSLVRGPNYGYTF
TRBJ1-2	TRBD1	few	TRBV6-1	TGTGCCAGCAGGGGAGACAGGGTCTATGGCTACACCTTC	CASRGDRVYGYTF
TRBJ2-2	.	many	TRBV5-1	TGCGCCAGCAGCGAGGGGTGGAGCACCGGGGAGCTGTTTTTT	CASSEGWSTGELFF
TRBJ2-3	TRBD1	.	TRBV3-1	TGTGCCAGCAGCCCCACCGCGGGACAGGGGCCAGATACGCAGTATTTT	CASSPTAGQGPDTQYF
TRBJ2-2	TRBD2	.	TRBV9	TGTGCCAGCAGCGTATCGGGGGGGGTCCCCGGGGAGCTGTTTTTT	CASSVSGGVPGELFF
TRBJ2-7	TRBD1	.	TRBV28	TGTGCCAGCAGTTTTATGGGACAGGGGGCCTCCTACGAGCAGTACTTC	CASSFMGQGASYEQYF